A single sample is the source of the 8 T cell receptor beta chains below, sequenced in a study of CD8 T cells in Susac syndrome (dated by TCRdb to between 2017 and 2020). The library came from the immunoSEQ multiplex PCR assay. RNA was extracted using the RNeasy kit, and roughly 0.5 to 1 microgram was reverse transcribed with random hexamers. TCRdb redid the processing of the public reads, applying fastp at Q25 and MiXCR, and retained in-frame beta chains. Merged by CDR3 protein, the rows form single entries marked with the most common genes and DNA. The sample table lists about 400,000 distinct CDR3 sequences, more than 70% of them with a count of one. The ten largest clones add up to roughly 0.1% of the sample. The sequencing input was CD8+ T cells from PBMCs. The receptors derive from a human donor with multiple sclerosis.

The table lists this clonotype with a count of one. The chain joins TRBV4-1 to TRBJ1-1; perhaps TRBD1 as D (6 bases). CDR1 MGHRA and CDR2 YSYEKL come from the germline V gene. The CDR3 consists of 16 residues. Trimming removed 3 bases from V and 0 bases from J, with 14 bases in between. CDR3 in DNA: TGCGCCAGCAGCCATGAAGCGACAGGCCTGAACACTGAAGCTTTCTTT. This encodes CASSHEATGLNTEAFF.

The chain recombines TRBV11-2 with TRBJ2-1; TRBD1 aligns across 9 bases. V shed 1 base and J 8 bases; nucleotides not matched to a gene: 6. Germline assignment: CDR1 SGHAT and CDR2 FQNNGV. This CDR3 region has 15 residues. CDR3 residues: CASSLGQGDVDEQFF. CDR3 coding DNA: TGTGCCAGCAGCTTAGGACAGGGGGATGTCGATGAGCAGTTCTTC.

The chain is built from TRBV7-2 and TRBJ2-7; D uncertain. Trimming took off 2 bases at V and 3 bases at J, with 14 bases between the two ends. This CDR3 has 15 residues. The germline V gene encodes CDR1 SGHTA and CDR2 FQGNSA. The CDR3 sequence: CASSLYPGQHYEQYF. DNA for the CDR3: TGTGCCAGCAGCTTATACCCAGGTCAACACTACGAGCAGTACTTC.

Many counts were recorded for this clonotype. The chain links TRBV27 to TRBJ1-1; no firm D call. V gave up 2 bases and J gave up 1 base, with 5 bases separating them. CDR3 length equals 13 residues. Per the germline V gene, CDR1 is MNHEY and CDR2 is SMNVEV (reference sequence). In nucleotides, the CDR3 is TGTGCCAGCAGTTTAGGAAGGAACACTGAAGCTTTCTTT. Translation gives CASSLGRNTEAFF.

J is TRBJ2-7 and V is TRBV4-1; 11 bases map to TRBD2. The CDR3 covers 15 residues. Germline V gives CDR1 MGHRA, CDR2 YSYEKL. Trimming removed 5 bases from V and 3 bases from J; junction bases left unmatched: 6. CDR3 coding DNA: TGCGCCAGCAGCTCACTAGCGGGAGCCCACTACGAGCAGTACTTC. Amino acid sequence: CASSSLAGAHYEQYF.

This clonotype came up a few times. The chain links TRBV2 to TRBJ1-1, with 8 bases lining up with TRBD1. Germline CDR1 SNHLY, CDR2 FYNNEI. Germline trimming cut 3 bases from V and 3 bases from J; bases unmatched to any gene: 0. The CDR3 sequence is 13 residues long. The CDR3 here is CASSETGDTEAFF. CDR3 DNA sequence: TGTGCCAGCAGTGAGACAGGGGACACTGAAGCTTTCTTT.

This chain joins TRBV7-9 and TRBJ1-5; D is perhaps TRBD1 (5 bases). Germline lookup yields CDR1 SEHNR and CDR2 FQNEAQ (reference sequence). V lost 7 bases and J lost 2, with 9 bases in between. The CDR3 has 13 residues. CDR3: CASTGGGNQPQHF. The CDR3 coding sequence is TGTGCCAGCACTGGGGGGGGCAATCAGCCCCAGCATTTT. The whole variable domain, remainder taken from reference TRBV7-9 and TRBJ1-5, is DTGVSQNPRHKITKRGQNVTFRCDPISEHNRLYWYRQTLGQGPEFLTYFQNEAQLEKSRLLSDRFSAERPKGSFSTLEIQRTEQGDSAMYLCASTGGGNQPQHFGDGTRLSIL.

Worth noting for this clonotype: One junction end does not reproduce the germline sequence, and a read error may be involved. This chain uses TRBV19 with TRBJ1-1; 7 nucleotides align to TRBD1. Per germline, CDR1 LNHDA and CDR2 SQIVND (reference sequence). The CDR3 runs 15 residues. CDR3 coding DNA: TGTGCCAGTAGTAGCCTGAGGGGACAGAACGCTGAAGCTTTCTTT. Protein product: CASSSLRGQNAEAFF.